This T cell receptor beta chain was sequenced in a study of T cell repertoires in cytomegalovirus infection. Overall study: Carrying CMV and the relevant HLA type showed in public TCR beta signatures.

Trimming left V 0 bases short and J 3 bases short, with 11 bases between. Germline V gives CDR1 DFQATT, CDR2 SNEGSKA (reference sequence). The CDR3 length is 14 residues. One entry per CDR3 protein, called by TCRdb with MiXCR from the reads. The data contain around 170,000 distinct CDR3 sequences, approximately 15% of them singletons. Points from the study as a whole: Cumulative frequency (of public TCR beta family members) identified carriers of CMV plus the relevant HLA. Dominating the ex vivo response were HLA-C-restricted CMV-specific TCR beta clonotypes.

Details on this clonotype: The antigen is undetermined.

Sequenced sample: PBMCs. The receptor was isolated from a human donor in good health (CMV status not recorded). Some clones in this sample may be carry-over from other donors' samples. The chain is built from TRBV20-1 and TRBJ1-1; the D is unclear. The CDR3 bases are TGCAGTGCTAGAGATACGAGAGGGTACACTGAAGCTTTCTTT. As protein: CSARDTRGYTEAFF.